This TCR beta chain stems from a study of blood T cell repertoires in COVID-19. Study-level background: COVID-19 samples collected from the United States, Italy and Spain covered acute and convalescent phases. PBMCs, B-cell-depleted T cells, or T cells were the source of the cDNA or gDNA that made up the material.

The CDR3 extends over 16 amino acids. Deletions cut 4 bases from V and 9 bases from J, with 22 bases between. The germline V gene encodes CDR1 MNHEY and CDR2 SVGAGI. This clone was observed a single time. Original processing methods: Reference gene primer amplification gave nucleated cell count estimates. Sequencing used immunoSEQ multiplex PCR; TCRdb keeps in-frame clones, though not all of them. V, J and clone size are those of that table, while D and trimming were read from the DNA. Seen here are a few hundred thousand clones, around 90% observed once, and the top ten hold approximately 4%. The sequence derives from a woman aged 40 to 55 with acute or convalescent COVID-19. The material sequenced was peripheral blood. V gene TRBV6-5 combines with J gene TRBJ1-5; D is uncertain. The CDR3 DNA is TGTGCCAGCAGTTTGTCCGGGCGGGCAGGCGGAGGGCCCCAGCATTTT. It specifies CASSLSGRAGGGPQHF.